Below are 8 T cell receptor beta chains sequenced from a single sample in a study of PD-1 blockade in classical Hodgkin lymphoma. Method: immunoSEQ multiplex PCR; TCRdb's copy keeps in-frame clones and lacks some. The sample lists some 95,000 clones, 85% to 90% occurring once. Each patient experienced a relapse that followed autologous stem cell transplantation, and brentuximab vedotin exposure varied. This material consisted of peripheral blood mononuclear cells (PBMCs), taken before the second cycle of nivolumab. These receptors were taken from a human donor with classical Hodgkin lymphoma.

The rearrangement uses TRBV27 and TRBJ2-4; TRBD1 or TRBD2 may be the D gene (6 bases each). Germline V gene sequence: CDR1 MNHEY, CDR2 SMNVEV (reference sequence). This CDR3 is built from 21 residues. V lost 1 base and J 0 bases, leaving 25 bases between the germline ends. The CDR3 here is CASSLYPRGLNAPIAKNIQYF. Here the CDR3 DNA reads TGTGCCAGCAGTTTATATCCCCGGGGGCTGAACGCTCCTATAGCCAAAAACATTCAGTACTTC.

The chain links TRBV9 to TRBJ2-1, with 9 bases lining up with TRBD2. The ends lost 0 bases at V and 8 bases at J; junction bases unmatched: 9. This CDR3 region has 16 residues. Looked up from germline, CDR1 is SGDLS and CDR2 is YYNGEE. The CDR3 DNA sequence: TGTGCCAGCAGCGTAGAAGGCGGGAGGGACTTTGATGAGCAGTTCTTC. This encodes CASSVEGGRDFDEQFF.

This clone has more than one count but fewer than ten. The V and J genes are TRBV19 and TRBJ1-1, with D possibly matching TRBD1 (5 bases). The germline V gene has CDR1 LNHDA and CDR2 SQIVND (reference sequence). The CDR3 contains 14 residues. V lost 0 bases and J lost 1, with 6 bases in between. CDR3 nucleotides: TGTGCCAGTAGTATAGATGGGGGGAACACTGAAGCTTTCTTT. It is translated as CASSIDGGNTEAFF.

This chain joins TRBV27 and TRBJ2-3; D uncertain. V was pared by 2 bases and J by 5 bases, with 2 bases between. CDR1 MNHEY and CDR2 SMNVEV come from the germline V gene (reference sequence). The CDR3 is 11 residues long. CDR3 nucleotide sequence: TGTGCCAGCAGTTTAAGAGATACGCAGTATTTT. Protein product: CASSLRDTQYF.

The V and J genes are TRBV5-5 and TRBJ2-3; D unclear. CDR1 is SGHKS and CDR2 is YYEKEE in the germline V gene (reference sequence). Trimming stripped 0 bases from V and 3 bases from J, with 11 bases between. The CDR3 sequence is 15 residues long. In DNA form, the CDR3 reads TGTGCCAGCAGCTTGGTGGGGATTCGGACAGATACGCAGTATTTT. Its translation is CASSLVGIRTDTQYF. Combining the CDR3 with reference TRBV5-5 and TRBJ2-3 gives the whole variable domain DAGVTQSPTHLIKTRGQQVTLRCSPISGHKSVSWYQQVLGQGPQFIFQYYEKEERGRGNFPDRFSARQFPNYSSELNVNALLLGDSALYLCASSLVGIRTDTQYFGPGTRLTVL.

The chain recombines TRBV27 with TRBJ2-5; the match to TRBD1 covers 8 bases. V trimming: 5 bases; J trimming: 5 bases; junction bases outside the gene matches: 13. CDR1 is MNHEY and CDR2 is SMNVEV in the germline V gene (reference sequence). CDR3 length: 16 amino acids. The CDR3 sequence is CASSAKSDRVGETQYF. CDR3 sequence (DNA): TGTGCCAGCAGTGCTAAATCGGACAGGGTGGGGGAGACCCAGTACTTC.

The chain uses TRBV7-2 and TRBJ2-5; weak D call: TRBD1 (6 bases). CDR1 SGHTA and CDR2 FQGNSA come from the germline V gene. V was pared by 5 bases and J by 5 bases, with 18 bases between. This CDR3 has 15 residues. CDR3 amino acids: CASSPPTGRGETQYF. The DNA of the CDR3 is TGTGCCAGCAGCCCACCGACAGGCCGCGGGGAGACCCAGTACTTC.

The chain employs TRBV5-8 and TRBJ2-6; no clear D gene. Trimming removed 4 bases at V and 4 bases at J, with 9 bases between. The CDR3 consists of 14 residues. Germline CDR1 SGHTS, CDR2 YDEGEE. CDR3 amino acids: CASSPKTGANVLTF. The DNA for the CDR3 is TGTGCCAGCAGCCCAAAGACAGGGGCCAACGTCCTGACTTTC.